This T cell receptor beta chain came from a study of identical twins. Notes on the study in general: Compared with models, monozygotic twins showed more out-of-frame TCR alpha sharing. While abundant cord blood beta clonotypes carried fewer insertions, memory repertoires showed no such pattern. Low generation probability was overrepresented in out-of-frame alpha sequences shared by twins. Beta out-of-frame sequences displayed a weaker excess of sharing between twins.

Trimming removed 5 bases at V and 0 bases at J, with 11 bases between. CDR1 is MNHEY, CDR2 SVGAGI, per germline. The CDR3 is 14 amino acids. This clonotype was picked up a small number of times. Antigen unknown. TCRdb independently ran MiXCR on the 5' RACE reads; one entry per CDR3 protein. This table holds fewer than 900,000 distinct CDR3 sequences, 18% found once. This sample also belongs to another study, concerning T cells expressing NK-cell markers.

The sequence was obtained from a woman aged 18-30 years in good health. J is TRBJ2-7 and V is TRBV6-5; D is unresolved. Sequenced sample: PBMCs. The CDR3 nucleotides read TGTGCCAGCAGTATACAGCATACCTCCTACGAGCAGTACTTC. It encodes CASSIQHTSYEQYF.